Included here is one TCR beta chain sequence, with context. Germline CDR1 SGHAT, CDR2 FQNNGV. V lost 4 bases and J lost 4, with 10 bases in between. The CDR3 sequence is 13 residues long. The sample comes from a study of T cell responses to AZD1222 COVID-19 vaccine. Produced via immunoSEQ multiplex PCR; TCRdb's table is partial and in-frame only. The sample shows about 70,000 clones, around nine tenths of them seen only once. The sequence was obtained from an adult who received the AZD1222 COVID-19 vaccine. The material sequenced was peripheral blood, taken 28 days after the second AZD1222 dose. This rearrangement joins TRBV11-2 to TRBJ2-5; D gene ambiguous. In nucleotides, the CDR3 is TGTGCCAGCAGCTCAGTGGTGGTAGAGACCCAGTACTTC. It translates to CASSSVVVETQYF.